The 20 T cell receptor beta chains presented below share a single source sample, sequenced in a study of Ad26.COV2.S vaccination and SARS-CoV-2 variants. Using immunoSEQ multiplex PCR, the repertoire was profiled, and TCRdb retains in-frame clones only, with some absent. The sample yields about 350,000 clones, 88% seen once. Noted treatment: about 20 received Ad26.COV2.S at low or high dose, single or two shots; about 5 received placebo; per-sample allocation not given. Day 63 following the first vaccine or placebo injection was when the samples were taken. The sequencing here drew on peripheral blood, taken in a trial of Ad26.COV2.S vaccine versus placebo. These receptors were obtained from a person between 18 and 60 years old who received the Ad26.COV2.S COVID-19 vaccine or a placebo.

This chain uses TRBV5-8 with TRBJ2-7; 8 bases align to TRBD1. Looked up from germline, CDR1 is SGHTS and CDR2 is YDEGEE. V lost 4 bases and J lost 3; bases outside the gene matches: 3. This CDR3 region has 13 residues. CDR3 coding DNA: TGTGCCAGCAGCCGGACAGGGTACTACGAGCAGTACTTC. Its translation is CASSRTGYYEQYF.

In this sample, this clone turned up once. V is TRBV4-3 and J is TRBJ1-5, with D possibly TRBD1 on 6 matching bases. The CDR3 is 13 residues long. Germline V gene sequence: CDR1 LGHNA, CDR2 YSLEER. V gave up 0 bases and J gave up 9 bases, with 9 bases separating them. The CDR3, as DNA: TGCGCCAGCAGCCAAGACCTGGGGGCGCCCCAGCATTTT. Residues: CASSQDLGAPQHF.

This chain joins TRBV5-1 and TRBJ1-1; TRBD1 matches 10 bases. The CDR3 runs to 16 residues. Trimming cost V 4 bases and J 1 base; bases outside gene matches: 7. Germline values: CDR1 SGHRS, CDR2 YFSETQ. As DNA, the CDR3 is TGCGCCAGCAGCCTTCGACAGGGGGCCTCGAACACTGAAGCTTTCTTT. Translated: CASSLRQGASNTEAFF.

The J gene is TRBJ2-7, the V gene TRBV21-1. TRBV21-1 is a known pseudogene. The CDR3 length is 14 residues. The CDR3, as DNA: TGTGCCAGCAGCAAACCTAAAAGGCCCTACGAGCAGTACTTC. As protein: CASSKPKRPYEQYF.

The chain carries TRBV5-1 and TRBJ2-2, with D tentatively TRBD1 (6 bases). In germline, CDR1 is SGHRS, CDR2 YFSETQ. The CDR3 length is 15 residues. V was shortened by 4 bases and J by 1 base, with 11 bases between the two germline ends. As DNA, the CDR3 is TGCGCCAGCAGCCGGGACAAGTTGAACACCGGGGAGCTGTTTTTT. It translates to CASSRDKLNTGELFF.

This chain connects TRBV5-1 to TRBJ1-6, with a weak D call TRBD1 (6 bases). CDR3 length: 14 amino acids. V was clipped by 0 bases and J by 8 bases, with 9 bases between them. In germline, CDR1 is SGHRS, CDR2 YFSETQ. The CDR3 is CASSLAGADSPLHF. DNA for the CDR3: TGCGCCAGCAGCTTGGCGGGGGCCGATTCACCCCTCCACTTT.

The chain links TRBV29-1 to TRBJ2-7; 7 nucleotides match TRBD1. CDR3 size: 11 residues. The trim removed 6 bases at V and 4 bases at J, leaving 3 bases unmatched. CDR1 SQVTM and CDR2 ANQGSEA come from the germline V gene. This CDR3 reads CSVMTGYEQYF. CDR3 nucleotides: TGCAGCGTGATGACAGGGTACGAGCAGTACTTC.

In this sample, this clone turned up a few times. The chain carries TRBV4-1 and TRBJ1-2, with D possibly matching TRBD1 (6 bases). V gave up 0 bases and J gave up 6 bases, with 20 bases separating them. CDR3 length equals 17 residues. Germline values: CDR1 MGHRA, CDR2 YSYEKL. CDR3 in DNA: TGCGCCAGCAGCCAAGATGACAATACAGGGAGACGGGATGGCTACACCTTC. Translated: CASSQDDNTGRRDGYTF.

This chain connects TRBV7-6 to TRBJ1-3, with TRBD1 as a possible D gene (6 bases). The germline gives CDR1 SGHVS, CDR2 FNYEAQ. The V and J ends lost 5 bases and 1 base respectively, with 12 bases between them. The CDR3 extends over 15 amino acids. The CDR3 DNA reads as TGTGCCAGCAGCGTATCCGGGACATCTGGAAACACCATATATTTT. Encoded protein: CASSVSGTSGNTIYF.

V and J are TRBV28 and TRBJ2-7, with D possibly being TRBD1 (6 bases). CDR1 and CDR2 (germline): MDHEN, SYDVKM. There are 16 residues in the CDR3. V shed 2 bases and J shed 4 bases, with 18 bases lying between them. The CDR3 coding sequence is TGTGCCAGCAGTTTAAGGATGGGGGCAATTGTATACGAGCAGTACTTC. Amino acids: CASSLRMGAIVYEQYF.

The CDR3 region is CAWRGSYTLGEKLFF. As DNA, the CDR3 is TGTGCCTGGAGGGGGTCATACACGTTAGGAGAAAAACTGTTTTTT. J is TRBJ1-4 and V is TRBV30; D not resolved. CDR3 length: 15 residues. The V gene's germline CDR1 is GTSNPN and CDR2 SVGIG (reference sequence). V shed 3 bases and J shed 8 bases, with 19 bases lying between them.

This sequence joins TRBV7-2 and TRBJ1-2; no clear D gene. Per the germline V gene, CDR1 is SGHTA and CDR2 is FQGNSA. This CDR3 region has 14 residues. Trimming left V 3 bases short and J 2 bases short, with 10 bases between. For the CDR3, the DNA is TGTGCCAGCAGCTTTTCTCGGGAAAACTATGGCTACACCTTC. Translated: CASSFSRENYGYTF.

CDR3 in DNA: TGTGCCAGCAGCTTAGGCGGGGGCGAGCAGTACTTC. This codes for CASSLGGGEQYF. The chain recombines TRBV7-9 with TRBJ2-7; 7 bases are a match to TRBD2. The CDR3 loop spans 12 amino acids. The J segment lost 6 bases and the V segment lost 1 base, leaving 0 bases of the junction unmatched. Per the germline V gene, CDR1 is SEHNR and CDR2 is FQNEAQ (reference sequence).

The chain employs TRBV7-2 and TRBJ2-1; 9 bases line up with TRBD1. CDR1 and CDR2 from the germline V gene are SGHTA and FQGNSA. The CDR3 runs 16 residues. V lost 3 bases, J lost 6 bases, and 9 bases stayed unmatched. CDR3 nucleotide sequence: TGTGCCAGCAGCTTGCGAGGGACAGGGATAGGCAATGAGCAGTTCTTC. Protein sequence: CASSLRGTGIGNEQFF.

This clone is a singleton in its sample. The chain uses TRBV28 and TRBJ2-2; 7 bases match TRBD1. The CDR3 sequence is 16 residues long. CDR1 is MDHEN and CDR2 is SYDVKM in the germline V gene. The J segment lost 4 bases and the V segment lost 7 bases, leaving 12 bases of the junction unmatched. CDR3: CASKPTGAQATGELFF. Written as DNA, the CDR3 is TGTGCCAGCAAACCTACAGGGGCGCAGGCCACCGGGGAGCTGTTTTTT.

This chain uses TRBV6-1 with TRBJ2-7; 9 bases are a match to TRBD2. Germline V gene lookup returns CDR1 MNHNS and CDR2 SASEGT. The trim removed 2 bases at V and 2 bases at J, leaving 4 bases unmatched. This CDR3 has 15 amino acids. Here the CDR3 reads CASSERLAGAYEQYF. DNA of the CDR3: TGTGCCAGCAGTGAACGGTTAGCGGGAGCCTACGAGCAGTACTTC.

The V gene is TRBV3-1 (or the pseudogene TRBV3-2), the J gene TRBJ1-2, with D tentatively TRBD1 (5 bases). V was clipped by 4 bases and J by 8 bases, with 11 bases between them. The CDR3 is 12 residues long. Germline CDR1 reads LGHDT; CDR2 reads YNNKEL (reference sequence). The DNA of the CDR3 is TGTGCCAGCAGCCCGGGGGGAGGGGGCTACACCTTC. It encodes CASSPGGGGYTF.

This clone turned up a few times. The J gene is TRBJ1-6, the V gene TRBV28, with a possible D match to TRBD1 (5 bases). The CDR3 covers 17 residues. The V and J ends lost 3 bases and 5 bases respectively, with 17 bases between them. Germline CDR1 is MDHEN and CDR2 is SYDVKM. Here the CDR3 DNA reads TGTGCCAGCAGTTTGCCAGGCCAGGGTGTTAATAATTCACCCCTCCACTTT. It yields the protein CASSLPGQGVNNSPLHF.

This clone was seen only a few times. The chain links TRBV18 to TRBJ2-1; 12 bases match TRBD2. V was clipped by 2 bases and J by 9 bases; unmatched bases: 11. In germline, CDR1 is KGHSH, CDR2 LQKENI. The CDR3 spans 17 residues. CDR3 bases: TGTGCCAGCTCACCAGCTAGCGGGGGGGCCATCACGGTTGAGCAGTTCTTC. It yields the protein CASSPASGGAITVEQFF. The entire variable domain, with the rest obtained from reference TRBV18 and TRBJ2-1, is as follows: NAGVMQNPRHLVRRRGQEARLRCSPMKGHSHVYWYRQLPEEGLKFMVYLQKENIIDESGMPKERFSAEFPKEGPSILRIQQVVRGDSAAYFCASSPASGGAITVEQFFGPGTRLTVL.

The chain employs TRBV6-2 or TRBV6-3 and TRBJ1-1, with TRBD1 matching over 7 bases. The V gene end was trimmed by 0 bases and the J gene end by 7 bases; junction bases not matched to a gene: 5. The CDR3 is 14 amino acids. Germline CDR1 MNHEY, CDR2 SVGEGT. CDR3 nucleotide sequence: TGTGCCAGCAGTTACTCGACAGGGAGTGGTGAAGCTTTCTTT. Residues: CASSYSTGSGEAFF.